This TCR beta chain was captured in a study of cytomegalovirus exposure and HLA in healthy donors. This clone has just a few counts. It was with 60 Vbeta and 13 Jbeta primers that the PCR ran. This table comes from immunoSEQ multiplex PCR, and its TCRdb copy is limited to in-frame clones, with some not included. The sample has about 110,000 clones, about 71% seen once; the top ten hold approximately 0.8%. V was clipped by 4 bases and J by 3 bases, with 15 bases between them. CDR3 size: 15 residues. The germline CDR1 and CDR2 sequences are LGHNA and YNFKEQ. This TCR was recovered from a boy aged 5 to 17 in good health and CMV-seronegative. The gene calls are TRBV4-2 and TRBJ1-1; D gene uncertain. Sample: PBMCs. The CDR3 DNA reads as TGTGCCAGCAGCCCCGTCGGGGAATCGGACACTGAAGCTTTCTTT. Its translation: CASSPVGESDTEAFF.